This entry lists 32 T cell receptor beta chains sequenced from one sample in a study of identical twins. TCRdb re-called the 5' RACE reads through MiXCR, storing one row per CDR3 protein. The table includes about 250,000 distinct CDR3 sequences, about 8.3% detected once. The same data also contributed to another study, on yellow fever vaccine responses in identical twins.

The material sequenced was CD8+ T cells sorted from blood. The receptor source for this set is a woman between 18 and 29 years old in good health.

This clonotype has more than one count but fewer than ten. The chain links TRBV6-6 to TRBJ1-1; D perhaps matches TRBD1 (5 bases). This CDR3 is 12 amino acids long. Per the germline V gene, CDR1 is MNHNY and CDR2 is SVGAGI (reference sequence). V was shortened by 11 bases and J by 0 bases, with 10 bases between the two germline ends. CDR3 bases: TGTGCCGGGGGGAACATGAACACTGAAGCTTTCTTT. This codes for CAGGNMNTEAFF.

In this sample, this clonotype turned up a few times. The chain combines TRBV27 with TRBJ2-7, with 8 bases aligning to TRBD1. After removal of 3 bases from V and 4 bases from J, the junction contained 8 bases not matched to a gene. In germline, CDR1 is MNHEY, CDR2 SMNVEV (reference sequence). This CDR3 region has 15 residues. The CDR3 loop reads CASSFSQGAGYEQYF. In DNA form, the CDR3 reads TGTGCCAGCAGTTTCTCCCAGGGGGCTGGGTACGAGCAGTACTTC.

The chain uses TRBV6-5 and TRBJ2-3, with D perhaps TRBD2 (6 bases). The CDR3 has 16 amino acids. Trimming cost V 2 bases and J 3 bases, with 15 bases left between them. The V gene's germline CDR1 is MNHEY and CDR2 SVGAGI. The CDR3 loop is CASSYRGGERTDTQYF. For the CDR3, the DNA is TGTGCCAGCAGTTACCGTGGCGGGGAAAGGACAGATACGCAGTATTTT.

J is TRBJ2-3 and V is TRBV7-2; D is ambiguous. This CDR3 region has 12 residues. Germline-derived CDR1 and CDR2 are SGHTA and FQGNSA. Trimming took off 5 bases at V and 5 bases at J, with 8 bases between the two ends. The CDR3 sequence is CASSNGLDTQYF. The DNA for the CDR3 is TGTGCCAGCAGCAACGGCTTAGATACGCAGTATTTT.

This clonotype was seen at least ten times. The genes are TRBV6-4 and TRBJ2-1; 7 bases fit TRBD2. Germline V lookup: CDR1 MRHNA, CDR2 SNTAGT. The ends lost 6 bases at V and 7 bases at J; junction bases unmatched: 9. CDR3 length: 14 residues. CDR3: CASSTGGGTNEQFF. CDR3 in DNA: TGTGCCAGCAGCACGGGGGGAGGGACGAATGAGCAGTTCTTC.

This clonotype has only a few counts. This rearrangement joins TRBV6-2 or TRBV6-3 to TRBJ2-7, with D uncertain. This CDR3 spans 13 amino acids. CDR1 is MNHEY and CDR2 is SVGEGT in the germline V gene. Trimming stripped 8 bases from V and 2 bases from J, with 13 bases between. The CDR3, as DNA: TGTGCCAGCGGCTCCGGGCTACCCTACGAGCAGTACTTC. This translates into CASGSGLPYEQYF.

This clonotype was recorded many times. V gene TRBV7-9 combines with J gene TRBJ1-1, with a possible D match to TRBD1 (5 bases). The ends were cut back, 5 bases at V and 3 bases at J, with 16 bases in the middle. There are 15 residues in the CDR3. CDR1 is SEHNR, CDR2 FQNEAQ, per germline (reference sequence). CDR3 coding DNA: TGTGCCAGCAGCGGGGGATGGTCTAGAGACACTGAAGCTTTCTTT. Its translation: CASSGGWSRDTEAFF.

This clonotype was counted between two and nine times. The V call is TRBV4-2, the J call TRBJ2-5; 14 bases fit TRBD2. V gave up 4 bases and J gave up 3 bases; unmatched junction bases: 7. The V gene's germline CDR1 is LGHNA and CDR2 YNFKEQ. The CDR3 length is 17 residues. The CDR3 region has the DNA TGTGCCAGCAGCCTCCAGACTAGCGGGGGGGCTGAAGAGACCCAGTACTTC. Translation: CASSLQTSGGAEETQYF.

This rearrangement joins TRBV27 to TRBJ2-7; no clear D gene. The CDR3 is 15 residues long. In germline, CDR1 is MNHEY, CDR2 SMNVEV (reference sequence). Trimming took off 5 bases at V and 3 bases at J, with 17 bases between the two ends. CDR3 in DNA: TGTGCCAGCAGTCCAGGAAGAGTACGCGGCTACGAGCAGTACTTC. Its protein is CASSPGRVRGYEQYF.

This clonotype showed up just a few times. The V and J genes are TRBV7-8 and TRBJ2-2, with 11 bases fitting TRBD2. The CDR3 loop spans 15 amino acids. Per germline, CDR1 SGHVS and CDR2 FQNEAQ. V shed 7 bases, J shed 4 bases, and the junction held 5 bases outside the gene matches. The chain's CDR3 is CASTVGLAGTGELFF. CDR3 DNA: TGTGCCAGCACCGTAGGACTAGCGGGCACCGGGGAGCTGTTTTTT.

This clonotype was recorded a few times. The rearrangement joins TRBV12-3 or TRBV12-4 to TRBJ2-3, with 12 bases that match TRBD2. Trimming at V came to 3 bases and at J to 1 base, leaving 2 bases not matched to a gene. The length of the CDR3 is 16 residues. Written as DNA, the CDR3 is TGTGCCAGCAGTTTCCGACTAGCGGGGGGCACAGATACGCAGTATTTT. This encodes CASSFRLAGGTDTQYF.

Many counts were recorded for this clonotype. The chain joins TRBV12-3 or TRBV12-4 to TRBJ1-2; D unclear. Trimming pared 6 bases from V and 6 bases from J, leaving 11 bases between. The CDR3 is 12 amino acids. The CDR3 spells CASRDPPNGYTF. CDR3 coding DNA: TGTGCCAGCAGGGACCCGCCGAATGGCTACACCTTC.

This clonotype was seen at least ten times. The gene calls are TRBV29-1 and TRBJ2-4; D ambiguous. Trimming removed 4 bases from V and 9 bases from J, with 13 bases in between. The CDR3 contains 12 residues. Germline V gene lookup returns CDR1 SQVTM and CDR2 ANQGSEA. The CDR3 DNA is TGCAGCGTTGTAGGGCCAGAGGCCATTCAGTACTTC. It encodes CSVVGPEAIQYF.

This clonotype was recorded at least ten times. The chain is built from TRBV9 and TRBJ2-7; 7 bases fit TRBD1. The CDR3 has 16 amino acids. Germline assignment: CDR1 SGDLS and CDR2 YYNGEE. With V trimmed by 4 bases and J by 3 bases, 13 bases remained unmatched. CDR3 nucleotides: TGTGCCAGCAGCCCCGGCCTGGGGGACAGCGGCTACGAGCAGTACTTC. Translating gives CASSPGLGDSGYEQYF.

This clonotype was counted ten times or more. V is TRBV6-5 and J is TRBJ2-5; the D is unclear. Germline V gives CDR1 MNHEY, CDR2 SVGAGI. V was trimmed by 6 bases and J by 5 bases, leaving 10 bases between them. The CDR3 contains 12 residues. CDR3 sequence reads: CASRSTGETQYF. The CDR3 region has the DNA TGTGCCAGCAGGTCCACCGGGGAGACCCAGTACTTC.

The gene calls are TRBV27 and TRBJ2-3; TRBD2 matches at 10 bases. The CDR3 is made up of 16 amino acids. The junction had 4 bases not matched to a gene; V was cut back by 0 bases and J by 4 bases. The germline V gene has CDR1 MNHEY and CDR2 SMNVEV (reference sequence). The CDR3 nucleotides are TGTGCCAGCAGTTTATCGGGGACTAGCGTGCCAGATACGCAGTATTTT. This sequence encodes CASSLSGTSVPDTQYF.

This CDR3 reads CASSLTAGRRTDTQYF. The CDR3, as DNA: TGTGCCAGCAGCTTAACGGCCGGGCGGCGCACAGATACGCAGTATTTT. The chain carries TRBV7-3 and TRBJ2-3; the D is unclear. V was cut by 0 bases and J by 1 base, with 11 bases left in between. The V gene's germline CDR1 is SGHTA and CDR2 FQGTGA. This CDR3 is 16 amino acids long.

V usage is TRBV9 and J usage is TRBJ2-5; TRBD2 aligns across 9 bases. Germline lookup yields CDR1 SGDLS and CDR2 YYNGEE. V shed 6 bases, J shed 5 bases, and the junction held 11 bases outside the gene matches. There are 15 residues in the CDR3. The CDR3 nucleotides are TGTGCCAGCACCGCTAGCGGGGTTCCGCGGGAGACCCAGTACTTC. It codes for CASTASGVPRETQYF. Full variable domain (remainder filled in from reference TRBV9 and TRBJ2-5): DSGVTQTPKHLITATGQRVTLRCSPRSGDLSVYWYQQSLDQGLQFLIQYYNGEERAKGNILERFSAQQFPDLHSELNLSSLELGDSALYFCASTASGVPRETQYFGPGTRLLVL.

The table lists this clonotype with many counts. The J gene is TRBJ2-7, the V gene TRBV7-9, with a tentative D call TRBD2 (6 bases). V gave up 5 bases and J gave up 2 bases, with 13 bases separating them. This CDR3 has 14 residues. The V gene's germline CDR1 is SEHNR and CDR2 FQNEAQ (reference sequence). The CDR3 region is CASSPPGGAYEQYF. CDR3 nucleotide sequence: TGTGCCAGCAGCCCGCCCGGGGGTGCCTACGAGCAGTACTTC.

This clonotype was detected many times. This chain links TRBV20-1 with TRBJ2-7; TRBD2 is a possible D gene (6 bases). Germline V gene lookup returns CDR1 DFQATT and CDR2 SNEGSKA (reference sequence). There are 15 residues in the CDR3. With 0 bases removed from V and 3 bases from J, the gap between germline ends came to 15 bases. The CDR3 DNA follows: TGCAGTGCTAGAGATCCGGGCGGGGTTCTCTACGAGCAGTACTTC. Translating gives CSARDPGGVLYEQYF.

This chain joins TRBV15 and TRBJ2-1; TRBD1 matches at 7 bases. J was trimmed by 7 bases and V by 4 bases; bases with no gene match: 4. The CDR3 is made up of 13 amino acids. Germline CDR1 is LNHNV and CDR2 is YYDKDF (reference sequence). This CDR3 reads CATSKEGANEQFF. Written as DNA, the CDR3 is TGTGCCACCAGCAAAGAGGGGGCGAATGAGCAGTTCTTC.

This clonotype was seen a handful of times. The chain joins TRBV6-2 or TRBV6-3 to TRBJ2-1; 8 bases line up with TRBD2. Germline lookup yields CDR1 MNHEY and CDR2 SVGEGT. The CDR3 sequence is 16 residues long. The trim removed 5 bases at V and 5 bases at J, leaving 11 bases unmatched. The CDR3 nucleotides read TGTGCCAGCAGTACCCTTTCATTAGCGGGGCACAATGAGCAGTTCTTC. This gives the protein CASSTLSLAGHNEQFF.

This clonotype was seen ten or more times. V gene TRBV15 combines with J gene TRBJ2-2; 8 bases are shared with TRBD2. The CDR3 length is 18 residues. Germline V gene sequence: CDR1 LNHNV, CDR2 YYDKDF (reference sequence). The V and J ends lost 0 bases and 5 bases, in that order; junction bases with no gene match: 11. The CDR3 DNA sequence: TGTGCCACCAGCAGAGATTGGCGAGTAGCGGGACAAACCGGGGAGCTGTTTTTT. Its translation is CATSRDWRVAGQTGELFF.

This clonotype was observed at least ten times. This chain connects TRBV5-6 to TRBJ2-7; D possibly corresponds to TRBD2 (5 bases). With 0 bases removed from V and 2 bases from J, the gap between germline ends came to 12 bases. Germline lookup yields CDR1 SGHDT and CDR2 YYEEEE. This CDR3 contains 15 residues. As DNA, the CDR3 is TGTGCCAGCAGCTTGGGAGGAGGTATGGCCTACGAGCAGTACTTC. Amino acid sequence: CASSLGGGMAYEQYF.

The V gene is TRBV20-1, the J gene TRBJ2-7; D may correspond to TRBD1 or TRBD2 (5 bases each). Germline loops: CDR1 DFQATT, CDR2 SNEGSKA (reference sequence). The CDR3 runs 14 residues. Trimming stripped 4 bases from V and 2 bases from J, with 15 bases between. CDR3 loop: CSATSLRGTYEQYF. The CDR3 DNA reads TGCAGTGCTACAAGTTTGAGGGGAACCTACGAGCAGTACTTC.

The rearrangement joins TRBV7-6 to TRBJ1-5; possible D gene TRBD1, 6 bases. The CDR3 contains 14 residues. CDR1 is SGHVS, CDR2 FNYEAQ, per germline. V was trimmed by 2 bases and J by 6 bases, leaving 11 bases between them. The CDR3 region has the DNA TGTGCCAGCAGCTTATTTGAGGGGGGTCAGCCCCAGCATTTT. It translates to CASSLFEGGQPQHF.

This clonotype has more than one count but fewer than ten. The chain employs TRBV28 and TRBJ2-1; no clear D. The CDR3 sequence is 12 residues long. Germline lookup yields CDR1 MDHEN and CDR2 SYDVKM. V was trimmed by 3 bases and J by 8 bases, leaving 8 bases between them. CDR3 coding DNA: TGTGCCAGCAGTTTCCCGAGATATGAGCAGTTCTTC. Residues: CASSFPRYEQFF.

The chain recombines TRBV4-1 with TRBJ2-7; tentative D call: TRBD2 (7 bases). The germline V and J ends were trimmed by 3 bases and 4 bases, with 19 bases remaining between them. CDR3 length: 16 residues. Germline CDR1 and CDR2: MGHRA and YSYEKL. The CDR3 nucleotides read TGCGCCAGCAGCCACCCGGACAGCGGGACCTCATACGAGCAGTACTTC. Translating gives CASSHPDSGTSYEQYF.

In its sample, this clonotype was seen many times. The chain recombines TRBV4-2 with TRBJ2-7, with 7 nucleotides matching TRBD2. The germline CDR1 and CDR2 sequences are LGHNA and YNFKEQ. The CDR3 is 12 amino acids. V lost 0 bases to trimming and J lost 7 bases; unmatched junction nucleotides: 0. This chain's CDR3 is CASSQEAGEQYF. In nucleotides, the CDR3 is TGTGCCAGCAGCCAAGAAGCGGGGGAGCAGTACTTC.

The chain carries TRBV4-3 and TRBJ2-1, with TRBD1 matching over 7 bases. Germline lookup yields CDR1 LGHNA and CDR2 YSLEER. J lost 3 bases, V lost 4 bases, and 9 bases had no gene match. This CDR3 is 16 amino acids long. The CDR3 nucleotides are TGCGCCAGCAGCCTCCATAAAGGGACAGACTACAATGAGCAGTTCTTC. Translation: CASSLHKGTDYNEQFF.

This clonotype was found a few times. The chain combines TRBV2 with TRBJ1-1; 8 nucleotides line up with TRBD1. Germline trimming cut 9 bases from V and 5 bases from J; bases unmatched to any gene: 11. The germline gives CDR1 SNHLY, CDR2 FYNNEI. The CDR3 is made up of 14 amino acids. The chain's CDR3 is CARMTGVVWTEAFF. CDR3 nucleotide sequence: TGTGCCAGGATGACAGGGGTGGTGTGGACTGAAGCTTTCTTT.

The sample holds a few counts of this clonotype. The rearrangement links TRBV14 to TRBJ2-5; 13 bases line up with TRBD2. The CDR3 loop spans 20 amino acids. After removal of 1 base from V and 5 bases from J, the junction contained 16 bases not matched to a gene. From germline, CDR1 is SGHDN and CDR2 FVKESK. The CDR3 DNA reads as TGTGCCAGCAGCCAAGCCACGACGACTAGCGGGGGGCCGCCTGGGGAGACCCAGTACTTC. It encodes CASSQATTTSGGPPGETQYF.